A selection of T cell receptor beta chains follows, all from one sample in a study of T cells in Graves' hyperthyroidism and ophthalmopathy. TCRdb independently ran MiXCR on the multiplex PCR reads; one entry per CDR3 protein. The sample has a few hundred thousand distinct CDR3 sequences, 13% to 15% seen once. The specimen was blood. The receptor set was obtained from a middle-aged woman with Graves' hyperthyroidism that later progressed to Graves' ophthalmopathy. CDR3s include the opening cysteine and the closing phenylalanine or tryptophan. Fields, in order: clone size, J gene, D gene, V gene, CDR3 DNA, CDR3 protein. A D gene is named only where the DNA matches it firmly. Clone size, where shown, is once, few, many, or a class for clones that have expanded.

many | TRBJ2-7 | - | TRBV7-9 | TGTGCCAGCAGCTTAGCGGGTAGAGCGAATGACGAGCAGTACTTC | CASSLAGRANDEQYF
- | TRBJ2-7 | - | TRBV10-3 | TGTGCCATCAGTGAATGGGCGGGAAGGTACGAGCAGTACTTC | CAISEWAGRYEQYF
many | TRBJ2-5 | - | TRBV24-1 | TGTGCCACCAGTGATTTTTCCGGCGGAAAAGAGACCCAGTACTTC | CATSDFSGGKETQYF
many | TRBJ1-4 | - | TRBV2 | TGTGCCAGCAGTGCCCGCCGGGGAGGCGAAAAACTGTTTTTT | CASSARRGGEKLFF
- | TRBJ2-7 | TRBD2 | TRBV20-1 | TGCAGTGCTCGAGTCCTAGCGGGAGGGCCCTACGAGCAGTACTTC | CSARVLAGGPYEQYF
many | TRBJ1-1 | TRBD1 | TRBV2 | TGTGCCAGCAGTGAAATGACAGGGGGGCAAGCTTTCTTT | CASSEMTGGQAFF
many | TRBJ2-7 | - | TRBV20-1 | TGCAGTGCTAGAGATCGGCGGGACGTTTTCGACGAGCAGTACTTC | CSARDRRDVFDEQYF
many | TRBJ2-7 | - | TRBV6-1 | TGTGCCAGCAGAGTCACCTACGAGCAGTACTTC | CASRVTYEQYF
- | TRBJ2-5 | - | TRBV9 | TGTGCCAGCCAAAGAGAGACCCAGTACTTC | CASQRETQYF
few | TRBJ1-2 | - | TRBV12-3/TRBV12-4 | TGTGCCAGCAGTCCCCGCGGCAATGTATTCCCCTCCTATGGCTACACCTTC | CASSPRGNVFPSYGYTF
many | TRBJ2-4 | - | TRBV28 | TGTGCCAGCAGTTTCTCTTTTAGTAGGTTCGGAAACATTCAGTACTTC | CASSFSFSRFGNIQYF
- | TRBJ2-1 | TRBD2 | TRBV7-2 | TGTGCCGGCAGTCTTGCCGGGGGGGAGCAGTTCTTC | CAGSLAGGEQFF
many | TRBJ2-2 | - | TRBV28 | TGTGCCAGCAGTTTAAATAAGGGCACGAGGACCGGGGAGCTGTTTTTT | CASSLNKGTRTGELFF
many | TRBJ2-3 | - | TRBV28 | TGTGCCAGCAGTTTGAGACAGAACACAGATACGCAGTATTTT | CASSLRQNTDTQYF
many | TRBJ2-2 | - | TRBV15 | TGTGCCACCAGCAGAGACAGGGCCACCGGGGAGCTGTTTTTT | CATSRDRATGELFF
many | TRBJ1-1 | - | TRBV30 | TGTGCCTGGACAGCCATCATGAACACTGAAGCTTTCTTT | CAWTAIMNTEAFF
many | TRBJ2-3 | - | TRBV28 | TGTGCCAGCAGTTTAGGGGGGCGGACAGATACGCAGTATTTT | CASSLGGRTDTQYF
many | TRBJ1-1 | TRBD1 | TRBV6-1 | TGTGCCAGCAGGCCAGACCGGGACAGGGGGCTTCGGAGCACTGAAGCTTTCTTT | CASRPDRDRGLRSTEAFF
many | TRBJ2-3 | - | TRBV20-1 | TGCAGTGCTAGGGCGCCCTCTAGCACAGATACGCAGTATTTT | CSARAPSSTDTQYF
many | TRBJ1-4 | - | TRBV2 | TGTGCCAGCAGGGACCAAAATGAAAAACTGTTTTTT | CASRDQNEKLFF
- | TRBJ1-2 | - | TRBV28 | TGTGCCAGCAGCTTTGGACTACAAAGGGGTGGCTACACCTTC | CASSFGLQRGGYTF
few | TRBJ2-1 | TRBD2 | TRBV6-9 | TGTGCCAGCAGTTACCCGTTTAGCGGGAGTCTCAATGAGCAGTTCTTC | CASSYPFSGSLNEQFF
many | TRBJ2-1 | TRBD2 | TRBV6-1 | TGTGCCAGCAACTACGAGACTAGCGGGACCTACAATGAGCAGTTCTTC | CASNYETSGTYNEQFF
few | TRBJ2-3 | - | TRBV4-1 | TGCGCCAGCAGCCAGGCGGACGGGGATACGCAGTATTTT | CASSQADGDTQYF
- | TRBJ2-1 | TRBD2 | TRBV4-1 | TGCGCCAGCAGCCAAACGATCAGGAGCGGGAGTAGATATGAGCAGTTCTTC | CASSQTIRSGSRYEQFF
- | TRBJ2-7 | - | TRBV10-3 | TGTGCCGCCCGAGGACTATCTGGTTACGAGCAGTACTTC | CAARGLSGYEQYF
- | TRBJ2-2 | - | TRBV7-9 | TGTGCCAGCAGCTTAAAAAATGATTGGGGGCGAAGCCACGCGAACACCGGGGAGCTGTTTTTT | CASSLKNDWGRSHANTGELFF
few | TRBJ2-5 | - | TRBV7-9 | TGTGCCAGCAGCTTCACAGGGTTACAAGAGACCCAGTACTTC | CASSFTGLQETQYF
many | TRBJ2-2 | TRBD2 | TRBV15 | TGTGCCACCAGCAGGACTAGCGGTGAGACCGGGGAGCTGTTTTTT | CATSRTSGETGELFF
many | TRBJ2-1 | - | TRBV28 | TGTGCCAGCAGCCCACGGCTTTCCTACAATGAGCAGTTCTTC | CASSPRLSYNEQFF
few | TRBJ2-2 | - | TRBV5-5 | TGTGCCAGCAGCTTGGTACAGCCGCCCGGGGAGCTGTTTTTT | CASSLVQPPGELFF
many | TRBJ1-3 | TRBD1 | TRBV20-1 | TGCAGTGCTTTGGACAGGGCCTTCTCTGGAAACACCATATATTTT | CSALDRAFSGNTIYF
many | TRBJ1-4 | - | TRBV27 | TGTGCCAGCCGGGAGGCAGCTAATGAAAAACTGTTTTTT | CASREAANEKLFF